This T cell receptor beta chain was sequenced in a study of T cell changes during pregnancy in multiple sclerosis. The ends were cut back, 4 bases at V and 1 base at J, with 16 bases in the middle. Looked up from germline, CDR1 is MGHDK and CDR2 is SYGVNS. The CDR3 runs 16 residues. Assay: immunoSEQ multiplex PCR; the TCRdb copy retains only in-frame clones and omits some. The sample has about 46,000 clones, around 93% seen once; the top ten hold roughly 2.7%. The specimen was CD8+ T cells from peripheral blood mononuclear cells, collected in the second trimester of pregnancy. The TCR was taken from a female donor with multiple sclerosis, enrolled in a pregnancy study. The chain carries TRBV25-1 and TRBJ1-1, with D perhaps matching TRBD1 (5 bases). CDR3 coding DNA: TGTGCCAGCAGTGGAGGGTGGGGACTTCAGAACACTGAAGCTTTCTTT. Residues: CASSGGWGLQNTEAFF. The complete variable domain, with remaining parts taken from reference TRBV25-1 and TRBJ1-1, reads EADIYQTPRYLVIGTGKKITLECSQTMGHDKMYWYQQDPGMELHLIHYSYGVNSTEKGDLSSESTVSRIRTEHFPLTLESARPSHTSQYLCASSGGWGLQNTEAFFGQGTRLTVV.